Presented here are 21 T cell receptor beta chains from one specimen sequenced in a study of blood T cells in healthy people across ages. Using a J-beta primer mix together with a sample-barcoded 5' primer, a second PCR was run for about 6 to 11 cycles. TCRdb passed the 5' RACE reads through MiXCR, listing each CDR3 protein once. The table lists about 640,000 distinct CDR3 sequences, approximately 50% of them singletons, with roughly 34% in the top ten. Sequencing used blood. Receptor source: a man in his sixties in good health.

The rearrangement joins TRBV3-1 to TRBJ2-3, with 10 nucleotides matching TRBD2. Trimming cost V 0 bases and J 8 bases; bases outside gene matches: 5. The CDR3 contains 15 residues. In germline, CDR1 is LGHDT, CDR2 YNNKEL (reference sequence). The CDR3 spells CASSQDTSGAVTQYF. CDR3 nucleotides: TGTGCCAGCAGCCAAGATACTAGCGGGGCGGTTACGCAGTATTTT.

This clonotype was counted a few times. J is TRBJ2-7 and V is TRBV20-1; no firm D call. CDR3 length: 15 residues. V lost 1 base, J lost 0 bases, and 13 bases lay in between. Germline CDR1 reads DFQATT; CDR2 reads SNEGSKA (reference sequence). CDR3 protein: CSARARGSPSYEQYF. The CDR3 DNA reads TGCAGTGCTAGAGCCCGTGGGTCTCCCTCCTACGAGCAGTACTTC.

The J gene is TRBJ1-5, the V gene TRBV6-1; the D gene is possibly TRBD1 (6 bases). Trimming took 6 bases from V and 3 from J, leaving 12 bases between them. Germline V gives CDR1 MNHNS, CDR2 SASEGT. The CDR3 totals 14 residues. The CDR3: CASSPGQNNQPQHF. Written as DNA, the CDR3 is TGTGCCAGCAGCCCGGGACAAAACAATCAGCCCCAGCATTTT.

The chain recombines TRBV4-1 with TRBJ1-2; possibly TRBD1 for D (6 bases). With 4 bases removed from V and 4 bases from J, the gap between germline ends came to 16 bases. Germline-derived CDR1 and CDR2 are MGHRA and YSYEKL. This CDR3 spans 15 amino acids. The CDR3 is CASSPRGQIFYGYTF. The CDR3 bases are TGCGCCAGCAGCCCCCGGGGGCAGATATTCTATGGCTACACCTTC.

The chain links TRBV7-2 to TRBJ2-7, with D possibly being TRBD1 (6 bases). CDR1 and CDR2 from the germline V gene are SGHTA and FQGNSA. CDR3 length: 17 residues. Trimming stripped 5 bases from V and 0 bases from J, with 20 bases between. The CDR3 coding sequence is TGTGCCAGCAGCCCGGACAGTAGCCTTATTAGCTCCTACGAGCAGTACTTC. Its protein is CASSPDSSLISSYEQYF. The complete variable domain, with remaining parts taken from reference TRBV7-2 and TRBJ2-7, reads GAGVSQSPSNKVTEKGKDVELRCDPISGHTALYWYRQSLGQGLEFLIYFQGNSAPDKSGLPSDRFSAERTGGSVSTLTIQRTQQEDSAVYLCASSPDSSLISSYEQYFGPGTRLTVT.

The chain couples TRBV7-6 to TRBJ1-5; D is undetermined. The CDR3 consists of 15 residues. Between the trimmed V and J ends, which lost 5 bases and 1 base, there was a span of 12 bases. CDR1 and CDR2 (germline): SGHVS, FNYEAQ. Here the CDR3 DNA reads TGTGCCAGCAGCCCCCCATGGGTGAGCAATCAGCCCCAGCATTTT. Amino acids: CASSPPWVSNQPQHF.

This clonotype has just a few counts. The chain joins TRBV20-1 to TRBJ2-5, with a weak D call TRBD1 (5 bases). With 0 bases removed from V and 5 bases from J, the gap between germline ends came to 10 bases. Germline CDR1 DFQATT, CDR2 SNEGSKA (reference sequence). CDR3 length equals 13 residues. The CDR3 coding sequence is TGCAGTGCTAGAGATTTGGGGCGGGAGACCCAGTACTTC. Amino acid sequence: CSARDLGRETQYF.

This clonotype was observed a handful of times. J is TRBJ2-3 and V is TRBV25-1; D might be TRBD1 (6 bases). Trimming removed 3 bases from V and 0 bases from J, with 7 bases in between. Looked up from germline, CDR1 is MGHDK and CDR2 is SYGVNS. The CDR3 has 14 residues. CDR3 sequence: CASSDQGSTDTQYF. CDR3 nucleotides: TGTGCCAGCAGTGATCAGGGGAGCACAGATACGCAGTATTTT.

V usage is TRBV28 and J usage is TRBJ2-1, with D possibly TRBD1 on 6 matching bases. Trimming stripped 6 bases from V and 5 bases from J, with 17 bases between. The CDR3 consists of 15 residues. In germline, CDR1 is MDHEN, CDR2 SYDVKM. The chain's CDR3 is CASSPTGTTNNEQFF. The CDR3 nucleotides read TGTGCCAGCAGCCCCACGGGGACAACCAACAATGAGCAGTTCTTC.

This chain joins TRBV20-1 and TRBJ2-5, with 11 bases fitting TRBD2. The CDR3 covers 14 residues. Unmatched junction bases numbered 7, after V lost 5 bases and J lost 5 bases. Germline values: CDR1 DFQATT, CDR2 SNEGSKA (reference sequence). CDR3 nucleotides: TGCAGTGCTTTCCGACTAGCGGGGCGGGAGACCCAGTACTTC. Translating gives CSAFRLAGRETQYF.

The genes are TRBV11-2 and TRBJ2-7, with a possible D match to TRBD2 (6 bases). The CDR3 has 14 residues. The germline CDR1 and CDR2 sequences are SGHAT and FQNNGV. V was cut by 3 bases and J by 2 bases, with 11 bases left in between. The CDR3 is CASSFGTFPYEQYF. The CDR3 bases are TGTGCCAGCAGCTTCGGGACTTTTCCCTACGAGCAGTACTTC.

The rearrangement links TRBV12-3 or TRBV12-4 to TRBJ2-7; 13 nucleotides match TRBD2. After removal of 6 bases from V and 0 bases from J, the junction contained 5 bases not matched to a gene. This CDR3 region has 16 residues. CDR3 DNA sequence: TGTGCCAGCAGCCCGGGACTAGCGGGGAGCTCCTACGAGCAGTACTTC. Translated: CASSPGLAGSSYEQYF.

The chain employs TRBV18 and TRBJ1-6; TRBD1 might be the D (5 bases). V gave up 2 bases and J gave up 9 bases, with 17 bases separating them. Germline V gene data show CDR1 as KGHSH and CDR2 as LQKENI. This CDR3 has 16 amino acids. This CDR3 reads CASSPSGRGSSSPLHF. CDR3 sequence (DNA): TGTGCCAGCTCACCATCCGGGAGGGGCTCGAGTTCACCCCTCCACTTT.

J is TRBJ1-5 and V is TRBV2; 7 bases agree with TRBD1. Germline V gene lookup returns CDR1 SNHLY and CDR2 FYNNEI. The junction had 3 bases not matched to a gene; V was cut back by 3 bases and J by 4 bases. The CDR3 is 14 residues long. CDR3 nucleotides: TGTGCCAGCAGTGAGGCAGGGGGGAATCAGCCCCAGCATTTT. This sequence encodes CASSEAGGNQPQHF.

The gene calls are TRBV10-3 and TRBJ2-1; D gene ambiguous. The DNA end favors TRBJ2-7, so the J call may be wrong. Germline values: CDR1 ENHRY, CDR2 SYGVKD. The CDR3 has 15 amino acids. CDR3: CAISAATPSYNEQYF. The CDR3 DNA sequence: TGTGCCATCAGCGCTGCGACTCCTTCCTACAATGAGCAGTACTTC.

The CDR3 region is CASSHRMTTNSREAFF. In nucleotides, the CDR3 is TGCGCCAGCAGCCACAGAATGACGACAAACTCCCGTGAAGCTTTCTTT. The chain has TRBV5-1 and TRBJ1-1; D is unclear. Trimming took off 4 bases at V and 7 bases at J, with 23 bases between the two ends. This CDR3 region has 16 residues. Germline loops: CDR1 SGHRS, CDR2 YFSETQ.

This clonotype was found a few times. The V gene is TRBV13, the J gene TRBJ2-1; the match to TRBD2 covers 8 bases. CDR1 and CDR2 (germline): PRHDT, FYEKMQ (reference sequence). The CDR3 has 16 residues. The V segment lost 6 bases and the J segment 0 bases; nucleotides outside the gene matches: 7. CDR3 DNA: TGTGCCAGCAGACGGACTAGCCAAAGCTCCTACAATGAGCAGTTCTTC. It is translated as CASRRTSQSSYNEQFF.

This clonotype has only one observation. The rearrangement uses TRBV12-3 or TRBV12-4 and TRBJ2-2; 8 bases are a match to TRBD2. With 6 bases clipped from V and 7 bases from J, the junction kept 4 bases outside the gene matches. The CDR3 totals 13 residues. CDR3 residues: CASRIGGVGELFF. In DNA form, the CDR3 reads TGTGCCAGCAGGATCGGGGGGGTCGGGGAGCTGTTTTTT.

CDR3 region: CASSSQGGTDTQYF. CDR3 in DNA: TGTGCCAGCAGCTCCCAGGGGGGCACAGATACGCAGTATTTT. This sequence joins TRBV13 and TRBJ2-3, with 7 bases fitting TRBD1. Germline V gene lookup returns CDR1 PRHDT and CDR2 FYEKMQ (reference sequence). The length of the CDR3 is 14 residues. J was trimmed by 1 base and V by 4 bases; bases with no gene match: 2.

This clonotype has only one observation. The V gene is TRBV28, the J gene TRBJ2-3, with D possibly matching TRBD1 (5 bases). The V gene lost 5 bases and the J gene lost 0 bases, with 12 bases spanning the gap. Germline CDR1 is MDHEN and CDR2 is SYDVKM. The length of the CDR3 is 15 residues. CDR3 protein: CASSTLTVSTDTQYF. Here the CDR3 DNA reads TGTGCCAGCAGTACCCTGACAGTTAGCACAGATACGCAGTATTTT. Looking up the rest from reference TRBV28 and TRBJ2-3 gives the full variable domain: DVKVTQSSRYLVKRTGEKVFLECVQDMDHENMFWYRQDPGLGLRLIYFSYDVKMKEKGDIPEGYSVSREKKERFSLILESASTNQTSMYLCASSTLTVSTDTQYFGPGTRLTVL.

Remarks on this clonotype: One junction end disagrees with the germline gene, perhaps due to a read error. The rearrangement joins TRBV2 to TRBJ2-6; no clear D gene. The CDR3 is 15 residues long. Per the germline V gene, CDR1 is SNHLY and CDR2 is FYNNEI. The DNA of the CDR3 is TGTGCCGGCAGTGTTTTGCGCTCTGGGGCCAACGTCCTGACTTTC. Residues: CAGSVLRSGANVLTF.